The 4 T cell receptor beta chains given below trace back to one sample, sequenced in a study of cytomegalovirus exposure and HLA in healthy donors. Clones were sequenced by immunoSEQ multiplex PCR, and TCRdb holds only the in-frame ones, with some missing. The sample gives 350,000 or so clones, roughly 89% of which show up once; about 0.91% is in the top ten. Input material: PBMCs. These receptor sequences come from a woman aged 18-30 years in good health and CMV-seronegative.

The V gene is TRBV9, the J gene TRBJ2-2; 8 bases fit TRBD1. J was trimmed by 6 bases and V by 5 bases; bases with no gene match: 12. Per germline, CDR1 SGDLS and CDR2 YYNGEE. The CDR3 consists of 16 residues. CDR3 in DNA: TGTGCCAGCAGTGCTACCGGGACAGGATCGGCCGGGGAGCTGTTTTTT. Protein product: CASSATGTGSAGELFF.

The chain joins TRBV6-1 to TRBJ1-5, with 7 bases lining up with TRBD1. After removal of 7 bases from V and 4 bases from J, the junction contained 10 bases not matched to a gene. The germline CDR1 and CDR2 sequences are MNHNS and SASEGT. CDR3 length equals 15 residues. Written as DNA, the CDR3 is TGTGCCAGCACGACAGGGATCCGACGGAATCAGCCCCAGCATTTT. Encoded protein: CASTTGIRRNQPQHF.

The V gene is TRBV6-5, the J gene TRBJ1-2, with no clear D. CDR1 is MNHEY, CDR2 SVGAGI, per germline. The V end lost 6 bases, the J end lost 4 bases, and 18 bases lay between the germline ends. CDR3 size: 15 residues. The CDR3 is CASRDPAGRFYGYTF. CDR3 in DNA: TGTGCCAGCAGAGACCCCGCAGGTCGGTTCTATGGCTACACCTTC.

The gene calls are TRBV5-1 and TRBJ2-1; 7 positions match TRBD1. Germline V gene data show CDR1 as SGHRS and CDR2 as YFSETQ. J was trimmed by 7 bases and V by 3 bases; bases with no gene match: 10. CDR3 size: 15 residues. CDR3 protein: CASSSPGTEGNEQFF. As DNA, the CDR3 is TGCGCCAGCAGCTCACCCGGGACAGAGGGTAATGAGCAGTTCTTC.